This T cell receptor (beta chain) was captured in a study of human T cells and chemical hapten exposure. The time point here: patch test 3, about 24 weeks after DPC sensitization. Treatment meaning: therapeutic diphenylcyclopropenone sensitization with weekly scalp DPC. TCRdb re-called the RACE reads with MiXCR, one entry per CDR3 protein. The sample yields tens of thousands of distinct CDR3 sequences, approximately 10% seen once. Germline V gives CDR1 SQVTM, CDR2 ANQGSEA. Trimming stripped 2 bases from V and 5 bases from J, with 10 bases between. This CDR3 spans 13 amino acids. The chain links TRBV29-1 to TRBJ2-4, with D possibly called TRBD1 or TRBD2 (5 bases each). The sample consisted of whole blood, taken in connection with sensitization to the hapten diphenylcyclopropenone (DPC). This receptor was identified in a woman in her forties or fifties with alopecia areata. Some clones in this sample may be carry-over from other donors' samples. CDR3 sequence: CSVEKGRENIQYF. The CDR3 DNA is TGCAGCGTTGAAAAGGGGAGAGAAAACATTCAGTACTTC.